These 16 T cell receptor beta chains came from one sample sequenced in a study of blood T cell repertoires in COVID-19. The protocol was immunoSEQ multiplex PCR, while the TCRdb copy is restricted to in-frame clones and leaves out a portion. The sample carries 190,000 or so clones, 85% recorded once. The sample comprised PBMCs or T cells enriched from blood (not recorded which). Source of these receptors: a man in his forties or fifties who had recovered from COVID-19.

The J gene is TRBJ2-3, the V gene TRBV29-1; 8 bases are a match to TRBD2. The trim removed 7 bases at V and 1 base at J, leaving 4 bases unmatched. The CDR3 contains 13 residues. The germline gives CDR1 SQVTM, CDR2 ANQGSEA. The CDR3, as DNA: TGCAGCGCCCGAGCGGGAGGCACAGATACGCAGTATTTT. Encoded protein: CSARAGGTDTQYF.

The CDR3 sequence: CASSQDNLPTNEQFF. CDR3 in DNA: TGCGCCAGCAGCCAAGATAACCTCCCTACCAATGAGCAGTTCTTC. This chain connects TRBV4-1 to TRBJ2-1; D ambiguous. Germline assignment: CDR1 MGHRA and CDR2 YSYEKL. The CDR3 has 15 residues. Deletions cut 0 bases from V and 6 bases from J, with 12 bases between.

The rearrangement links TRBV10-3 to TRBJ1-5; no firm D call. This CDR3 comprises 13 residues. V was shortened by 8 bases and J by 0 bases, with 8 bases between the two germline ends. CDR1 ENHRY and CDR2 SYGVKD come from the germline V gene. The CDR3 protein is CAIQEHSNQPQHF. The CDR3 DNA reads as TGTGCCATCCAAGAACATAGCAATCAGCCCCAGCATTTT.

The chain links TRBV9 to TRBJ2-7, with 8 bases fitting TRBD1. Germline CDR1 reads SGDLS; CDR2 reads YYNGEE. Losses at the gene ends were 3 bases for V and 7 bases for J; bases not matched to a gene: 9. The CDR3 totals 14 residues. CDR3 sequence (DNA): TGTGCCAGCAGCGCGACAGGGGAAGTTATGGAGCAGTACTTC. Translating gives CASSATGEVMEQYF. Drawing the rest from reference TRBV9 and TRBJ2-7, the complete variable domain is DSGVTQTPKHLITATGQRVTLRCSPRSGDLSVYWYQQSLDQGLQFLIQYYNGEERAKGNILERFSAQQFPDLHSELNLSSLELGDSALYFCASSATGEVMEQYFGPGTRLTVT.

The chain employs TRBV6-5 and TRBJ2-5; weak D call: TRBD2 (7 bases). CDR3 length equals 14 residues. The germline V gene has CDR1 MNHEY and CDR2 SVGAGI. Trimming removed 8 bases from V and 4 bases from J, with 17 bases in between. CDR3 sequence (DNA): TGTGCCAGCCGACGGAGGGGGGGAGGAGAGACCCAGTACTTC. This sequence encodes CASRRRGGGETQYF.

The chain uses TRBV5-1 and TRBJ1-5; D is undetermined. The length of the CDR3 is 13 residues. Germline CDR1 reads SGHRS; CDR2 reads YFSETQ. Trimming stripped 4 bases from V and 0 bases from J, with 5 bases between. DNA for the CDR3: TGCGCCAGCAGCGCGGATAGCAATCAGCCCCAGCATTTT. Translated: CASSADSNQPQHF.

This clone occurred once. The chain links TRBV6-4 to TRBJ2-7, with TRBD1 as a possible D gene (5 bases). V lost 8 bases and J lost 3, with 23 bases in between. The CDR3 loop spans 16 amino acids. The germline CDR1 and CDR2 sequences are MRHNA and SNTAGT. CDR3 nucleotide sequence: TGTGCCAGCTCAAGATCGACAGCCCTACTATACTACGAGCAGTACTTC. This codes for CASSRSTALLYYEQYF.

The sample holds a few counts of this clone. The chain couples TRBV5-4 to TRBJ1-6, with D maybe TRBD1 (6 bases). V was clipped by 4 bases and J by 3 bases, with 14 bases between them. Germline CDR1 SGHNT, CDR2 YYREEE (reference sequence). This CDR3 region has 16 residues. The CDR3 is CASSVTGGGYNSPLHF. The CDR3 bases are TGTGCCAGCAGCGTCACGGGGGGCGGCTATAATTCACCCCTCCACTTT.

The chain couples TRBV24-1 to TRBJ2-7; 8 bases line up with TRBD1. This CDR3 contains 15 residues. Germline values: CDR1 KGHDR, CDR2 SFDVKD. V lost 4 bases to trimming and J lost 4 bases; unmatched junction nucleotides: 8. The CDR3 sequence is CATSDRSGGRYEQYF. Written as DNA, the CDR3 is TGTGCCACCAGTGACCGCTCAGGGGGCAGGTACGAGCAGTACTTC.

The V gene is TRBV6-5, the J gene TRBJ1-2; TRBD1 might be the D (5 bases). Looked up from germline, CDR1 is MNHEY and CDR2 is SVGAGI. The CDR3 consists of 11 residues. The V end lost 7 bases, the J end lost 8 bases, and 11 bases lay between the germline ends. The CDR3 region is CASTDSRGYTF. The CDR3, as DNA: TGTGCCAGCACCGACAGCAGAGGCTACACCTTC.

The J gene is TRBJ1-1, the V gene TRBV3-1 (or the pseudogene TRBV3-2), with TRBD1 identical over 8 bases. Germline assignment: CDR1 LGHDT and CDR2 YNNKEL (reference sequence). The CDR3 extends over 18 amino acids. J was trimmed by 1 base and V by 3 bases; bases with no gene match: 13. CDR3 in amino acids: CASSHLWGQALPNTEAFF. The DNA for the CDR3 is TGTGCCAGCAGCCATTTATGGGGACAGGCGCTACCGAACACTGAAGCTTTCTTT.

This chain joins TRBV25-1 and TRBJ1-2; TRBD1 agrees at 9 bases. The CDR3 spans 15 residues. In germline, CDR1 is MGHDK, CDR2 SYGVNS. The ends lost 4 bases at V and 7 bases at J; junction bases unmatched: 10. In DNA, the CDR3 is TGTGCCAGCAGTGTGTCTGGGACAGGGATGGGTGGCTACACCTTC. Translated: CASSVSGTGMGGYTF.

The chain links TRBV18 to TRBJ2-7, with 10 nucleotides matching TRBD1. CDR3 length: 16 residues. With V trimmed by 3 bases and J by 0 bases, 5 bases remained unmatched. Germline V gene lookup returns CDR1 KGHSH and CDR2 LQKENI. The CDR3 DNA follows: TGTGCCAGCTCACCCCCACGGGACAGGGGCTCCTACGAGCAGTACTTC. Translation gives CASSPPRDRGSYEQYF.

The gene calls are TRBV19 and TRBJ1-5; 11 bases fit TRBD1. This CDR3 contains 19 residues. V shed 4 bases and J 0 bases; nucleotides not matched to a gene: 11. Germline V gives CDR1 LNHDA, CDR2 SQIVND (reference sequence). The CDR3 spells CASSTTGTGGINSNQPQHF. The DNA of the CDR3 is TGTGCCAGTAGTACGACCGGGACAGGGGGAATTAATAGCAATCAGCCCCAGCATTTT.

The chain uses TRBV11-3 and TRBJ1-2; 12 nucleotides agree with TRBD1. Germline V gene lookup returns CDR1 SGHNT and CDR2 YENEEA. The V segment lost 5 bases and the J segment 4 bases; nucleotides outside the gene matches: 5. The CDR3 extends over 15 amino acids. CDR3 sequence: CASSPGTGGGYGYTF. CDR3 nucleotide sequence: TGTGCCAGCAGCCCGGGGACAGGGGGCGGCTATGGCTACACCTTC.

To note about this clone: Other DNA sequences in this sample translate to the same CDR3. The rearrangement uses TRBV30 and TRBJ2-7; D gene ambiguous. Per germline, CDR1 GTSNPN and CDR2 SVGIG (reference sequence). The CDR3 is made up of 12 amino acids. Trimming shortened V by 1 base and J by 2 bases, and 6 bases separated the two germline ends. CDR3 in amino acids: CAWSGGAYEQYF. The DNA for the CDR3 is TGTGCCTGGAGTGGAGGTGCCTACGAGCAGTACTTC. Full variable domain (outside the CDR3, taken from reference TRBV30 and TRBJ2-7): SQTIHQWPATLVQPVGSPLSLECTVEGTSNPNLYWYRQAAGRGLQLLFYSVGIGQISSEVPQNLSASRPQDRQFILSSKKLLLSDSGFYLCAWSGGAYEQYFGPGTRLTVT.